This T cell receptor (beta chain) was captured in a study of T cell changes during pregnancy in multiple sclerosis. The method was immunoSEQ multiplex PCR; TCRdb's version includes in-frame clones alone and lacks a portion of them. The repertoire consists of roughly 57,000 clones, with 94% occurring once and the leading ten covering just over 2.5%. The CDR3 contains 15 residues. V lost 5 bases and J lost 6; bases outside the gene matches: 10. CDR1 and CDR2 (germline): SEHNR, FQNEAQ (reference sequence). This receptor was taken from a female donor with multiple sclerosis, enrolled in a pregnancy study. Sample: CD8+ T cells from peripheral blood mononuclear cells, taken after pregnancy. V usage is TRBV7-9 and J usage is TRBJ2-1, with 7 bases identical to TRBD1. The CDR3 is CASSPDRVMVNEQFF. The CDR3 DNA follows: TGTGCCAGCAGCCCCGACAGGGTGATGGTCAATGAGCAGTTCTTC. The full variable domain, with the rest looked up from reference TRBV7-9 and TRBJ2-1, is DTGVSQNPRHKITKRGQNVTFRCDPISEHNRLYWYRQTLGQGPEFLTYFQNEAQLEKSRLLSDRFSAERPKGSFSTLEIQRTEQGDSAMYLCASSPDRVMVNEQFFGPGTRLTVL.